The following is a T cell receptor (beta chain) sequence with its context. Replicate PCRs for sorted subsets used around 200 ng DNA; this equaled 25,000 to 30,000 T cell genomes. Using immunoSEQ multiplex PCR, the repertoire was profiled, and TCRdb retains in-frame clones only, with some absent. The sample lists about 610,000 clones; 97% were seen once. Every donor, a Caucasian adult, lived in Nashville, Tennessee. These data originate in a study of shared clonotypes between healthy human individuals. Across the study: Each donor contributed plates that comprised three CD4 naive, three CD4 memory, two CD8 naive and one CD8 memory.

V dropped 7 bases and J dropped 4; count of bases not matched to a gene: 10. The CDR3 has 15 residues. The germline V gene has CDR1 SNHLY and CDR2 FYNNEI. This clonotype was sampled from a woman younger than 45 in good health. The chain has TRBV2 and TRBJ2-3, with 8 bases matching TRBD2. Sequenced sample: naive CD4+ T cells sorted from blood. The subset here: CD45RA+ positively selected. The DNA for the CDR3 is TGTGCCAGCAATAGGGCTAGCGGGCATTCAGATACGCAGTATTTT. Protein sequence: CASNRASGHSDTQYF.